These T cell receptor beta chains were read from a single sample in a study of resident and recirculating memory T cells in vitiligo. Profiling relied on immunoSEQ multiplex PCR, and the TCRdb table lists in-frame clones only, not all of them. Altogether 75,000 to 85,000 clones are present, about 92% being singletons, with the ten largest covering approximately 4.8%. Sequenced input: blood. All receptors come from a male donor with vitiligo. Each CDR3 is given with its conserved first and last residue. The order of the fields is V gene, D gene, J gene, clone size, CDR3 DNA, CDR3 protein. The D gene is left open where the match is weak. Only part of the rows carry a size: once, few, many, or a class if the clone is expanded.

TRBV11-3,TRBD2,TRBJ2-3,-,TGTGCCAGCAGCCATGGGACTAGCGGACCAGATACGCAGTATTTT,CASSHGTSGPDTQYF
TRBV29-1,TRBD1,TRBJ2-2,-,TGCAGCGTTGAAGATATGGGACAGCCGGTCGGGGAGCTGTTTTTT,CSVEDMGQPVGELFF
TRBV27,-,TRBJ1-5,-,TGTGCCAGCAGTCCCCGGGGGGCAGGCAATCAGCCCCAGCATTTT,CASSPRGAGNQPQHF
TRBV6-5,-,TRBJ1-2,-,TGTGCCAGCAGGAGGGGGTTAAATTGGGGCTACACCTTC,CASRRGLNWGYTF
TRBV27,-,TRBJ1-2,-,TGTGCCAGCAGTTTAAGAAGCGGCAGGCGGGCCTATGGCTACACCTTC,CASSLRSGRRAYGYTF
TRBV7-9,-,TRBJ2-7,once,TGTGCCAGCAGCTGGACGACAGGTCACGAGCAGTACTTC,CASSWTTGHEQYF
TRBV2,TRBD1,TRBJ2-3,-,TGTGCCAGCTCCAATTTTCTGGGCCCGACAGGGGGCGGGTCAGATACGCAGTATTTT,CASSNFLGPTGGGSDTQYF
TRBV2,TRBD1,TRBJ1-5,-,TGTGCCAGCACTCTAGAGGGGGCAGGGCAGCCCCAGCATTTT,CASTLEGAGQPQHF
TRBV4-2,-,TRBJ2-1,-,TGTGCCAGCAGCCAAGAGGGGCGGTACAATGAGCAGTTCTTC,CASSQEGRYNEQFF
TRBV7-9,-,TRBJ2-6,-,TGTGCCAGCAGCTTTGCCCGGGTGTGGGGGGCCAACGTCCTGACTTTC,CASSFARVWGANVLTF
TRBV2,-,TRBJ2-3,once,TGTGCCAGCAGCCCGGGACTTGCCCTCACAGATACGCAGTATTTT,CASSPGLALTDTQYF
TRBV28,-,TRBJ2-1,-,TGTGCCAGCAGTTTATCCCCCTACAAAGACCCTAGCTCCTACAATGAGCAGTTCTTC,CASSLSPYKDPSSYNEQFF
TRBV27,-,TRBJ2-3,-,TGTGCCAGCAGTTCCTCTCGGGGAGATACGCAGTATTTT,CASSSSRGDTQYF
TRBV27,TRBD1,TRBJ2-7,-,TGTGCCAGCAGTTTAGCCCGACAGGGGGAGCAGTACTTC,CASSLARQGEQYF
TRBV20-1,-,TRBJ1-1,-,TGCAGTGCTAGAGATCGTACTGAAGCTTTCTTT,CSARDRTEAFF
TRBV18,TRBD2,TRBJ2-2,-,TGTGCCAGCTCACCTGGGACTAGCGGGAGTGAATGGACCGGGGAGCTGTTTTTT,CASSPGTSGSEWTGELFF
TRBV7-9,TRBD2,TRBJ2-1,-,TGTGCCAGCAGCCGTAGCGGGAGGGGGAATGAGCAGTTCTTC,CASSRSGRGNEQFF
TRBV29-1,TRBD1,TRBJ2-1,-,TGCAGCGTCTCCCCGGGACAGGGATACAATGAGCAGTTCTTC,CSVSPGQGYNEQFF
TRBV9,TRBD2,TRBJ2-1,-,TGTGCCAGCAGCGTAGAGTTTAGCGGGGGCAAGAATGAGCAGTTCTTC,CASSVEFSGGKNEQFF
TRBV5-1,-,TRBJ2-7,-,TGCGCCAGCAGCTTGGTGGAGGCCGGCTACGAGCAGTACTTC,CASSLVEAGYEQYF
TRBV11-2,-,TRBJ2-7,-,TGTGCCAGCAAGCGGGTTAGCTCCTACGAGCAGTACTTC,CASKRVSSYEQYF
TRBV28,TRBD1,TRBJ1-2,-,TGTGCCAGCAGTTCCTCCTCTACAGGGGGTGTCGATGGCTACACCTTC,CASSSSSTGGVDGYTF
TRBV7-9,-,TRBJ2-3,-,TGTGCCAGCAGTGTGGGCATCACAGATACGCAGTATTTT,CASSVGITDTQYF
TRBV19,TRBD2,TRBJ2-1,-,TGTGCCAGTAGTCCTCGGACTAGCGGGAGAGCTTGGAATGAGCAGTTCTTC,CASSPRTSGRAWNEQFF
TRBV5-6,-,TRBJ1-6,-,TGTGCCAGCAGCTTGGCCAGTCCAAATTCACCCCTCCACTTT,CASSLASPNSPLHF
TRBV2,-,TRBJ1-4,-,TGTGCCAGCACCCTCCTCGCAACTAATGAAAAACTGTTTTTT,CASTLLATNEKLFF
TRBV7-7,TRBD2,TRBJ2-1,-,TGTGCCAGCAGCGCGGGACTAGCGCGGTTCAGTGAGCAGTTCTTC,CASSAGLARFSEQFF
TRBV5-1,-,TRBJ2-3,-,TGCGCCAGCAGCTCAGGACTGCCGACAGATACGCAGTATTTT,CASSSGLPTDTQYF
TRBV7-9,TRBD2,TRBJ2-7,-,TGTGCCAGCAGCTCGGCTAGCGGGATTCAGGAGCAGTACTTC,CASSSASGIQEQYF
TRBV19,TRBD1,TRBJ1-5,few,TGTGCCAGTAGTGTTACAGGGGCGGGCAATCAGCCCCAGCATTTT,CASSVTGAGNQPQHF
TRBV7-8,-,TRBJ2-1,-,TGTGCCAGCACCCCCGTGGGTGGGAGGACCTACAATGAGCAGTTCTTC,CASTPVGGRTYNEQFF
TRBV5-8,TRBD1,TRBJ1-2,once,TGTGCCAGCAGCTTGTACAGGGGGCATGGCTACACCTTC,CASSLYRGHGYTF
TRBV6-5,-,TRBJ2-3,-,TGTGCCAGCACGCACACAGGAAAAGATACGCAGTATTTT,CASTHTGKDTQYF
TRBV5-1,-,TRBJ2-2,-,TGCGCCAGCAGCCTGGGCTGGAGCGGGCCGGGGGTCCCCGGGGAGCTGTTTTTT,CASSLGWSGPGVPGELFF
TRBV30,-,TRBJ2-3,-,TGTGCCTGTGATACAGCGGGCCGTTCCACAGATACGCAGTATTTT,CACDTAGRSTDTQYF
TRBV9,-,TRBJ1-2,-,TGTGCCAGCAGCGTAGGTCCAGAAAGTGTCTATGGCTACACCTTC,CASSVGPESVYGYTF
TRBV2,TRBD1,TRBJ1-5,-,TGTGCCAGCACCAAAGACAGGGTGCTATTTCAGCCCCAGCATTTT,CASTKDRVLFQPQHF
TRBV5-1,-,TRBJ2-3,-,TGCGCCAGCAGCAGGGAGCCTAGGGGGACCCCAGATACGCAGTATTTT,CASSREPRGTPDTQYF
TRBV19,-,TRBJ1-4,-,TGTGCCAGTAGCACAGGTTCAACTAATGAAAAACTGTTTTTT,CASSTGSTNEKLFF
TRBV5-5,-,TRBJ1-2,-,TGTGCCAGCAGCTTGAAGGTTACAGGGTCGGGCTATGGCTACACCTTC,CASSLKVTGSGYGYTF
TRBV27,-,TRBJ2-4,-,TGTGCCAGCAGTTTTAGTCTAGCCAAAAACATTCAGTACTTC,CASSFSLAKNIQYF
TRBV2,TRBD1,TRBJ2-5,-,TGTGCCAGCAGTGAAACTACAGGGGGTAGCCGGGCCCAGTACTTC,CASSETTGGSRAQYF
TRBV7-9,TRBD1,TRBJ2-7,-,TGTGCCAGCAGCCCGACAGGGGGCCGGAACGAGCAGTACTTC,CASSPTGGRNEQYF
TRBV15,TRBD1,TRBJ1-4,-,TGTGCCACCAGCAGAGGGGGACAGGGGGCTAATGAAAAACTGTTTTTT,CATSRGGQGANEKLFF
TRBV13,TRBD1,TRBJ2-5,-,TGTGCCAGCAGCCCAGGACAGGCCGCTTCGGCCCAGTACTTC,CASSPGQAASAQYF